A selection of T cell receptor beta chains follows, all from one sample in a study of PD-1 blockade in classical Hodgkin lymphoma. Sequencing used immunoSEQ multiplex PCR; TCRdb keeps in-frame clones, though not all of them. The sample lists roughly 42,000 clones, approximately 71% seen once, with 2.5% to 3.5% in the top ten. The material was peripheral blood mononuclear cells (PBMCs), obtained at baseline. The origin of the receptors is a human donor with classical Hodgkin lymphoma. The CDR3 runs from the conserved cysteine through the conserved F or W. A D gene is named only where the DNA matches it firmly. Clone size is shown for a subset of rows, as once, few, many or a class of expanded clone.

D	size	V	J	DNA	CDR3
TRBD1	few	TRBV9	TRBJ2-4	TGTGCCAGCAGCGTAGCTAGTGGACAGGGGGCCAAAAACATTCAGTACTTC	CASSVASGQGAKNIQYF
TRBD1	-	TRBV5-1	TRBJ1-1	TGCGCCAGCAGCTTACAGGGGGATCGCACTGAAGCTTTCTTT	CASSLQGDRTEAFF
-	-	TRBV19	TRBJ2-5	TGTGCCAGTAGTATAGATCGGAAAGGCACAGAGACCCAGTACTTC	CASSIDRKGTETQYF
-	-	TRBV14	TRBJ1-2	TGTGCCAGCAGCCAACCCGACAGGCGGCCGGTTTGGGGCTATGGCTACACCTTC	CASSQPDRRPVWGYGYTF
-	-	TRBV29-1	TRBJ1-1	TGCAGCGTGGGACACCGGAACACTGAAGCTTTCTTT	CSVGHRNTEAFF
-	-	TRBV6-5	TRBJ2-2	TGTGCCAGCAGTTACGTAACAGGTTGGACCGGGGAGCTGTTTTTT	CASSYVTGWTGELFF
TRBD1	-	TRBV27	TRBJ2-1	TGTGCCAGCAGTTTAGACAGGGGAACCCTCAATGAGCAGTTCTTC	CASSLDRGTLNEQFF
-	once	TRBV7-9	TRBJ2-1	TGTGCCAGCAGCCCAGGTGGCAATGAGCAGTTCTTC	CASSPGGNEQFF
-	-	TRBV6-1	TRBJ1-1	TGTGCCAGCAGGGAAGGGGTGGGGGACACTGAAGCTTTCTTT	CASREGVGDTEAFF
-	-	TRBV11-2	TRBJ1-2	TGTGCCAGCAGCTTAGGTGGACATGGCTACACCTTC	CASSLGGHGYTF
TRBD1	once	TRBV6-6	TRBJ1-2	TGTGCCAGCAGACAGGGGGCAGGTTATGGCTACACCTTC	CASRQGAGYGYTF
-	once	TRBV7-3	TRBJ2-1	TGTGCCAGCAGCGGTACGGGACTCCACAATGAGCAGTTCTTC	CASSGTGLHNEQFF
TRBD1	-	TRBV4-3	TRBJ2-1	TGCGCCAGCAGCCTTCCGGGACAGGGGGCTGATGAGCAGTTCTTC	CASSLPGQGADEQFF
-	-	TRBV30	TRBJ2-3	TGTGCCTGGATCGACAGGCGGAGCACAGATACGCAGTATTTT	CAWIDRRSTDTQYF
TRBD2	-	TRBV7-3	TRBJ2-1	TGTGCCAGCAGCCCTGGACTAGCGGGAGGGCGAATCGATGAGCAGTTCTTC	CASSPGLAGGRIDEQFF
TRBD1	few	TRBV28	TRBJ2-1	TGTGCCAGCAGCCCAACAGGGGCCCACAATGAGCAGTTCTTC	CASSPTGAHNEQFF
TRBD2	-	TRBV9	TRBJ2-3	TGTGCCAGCAGCGTAGAGGGACTAGCCTTTTCAGATACGCAGTATTTT	CASSVEGLAFSDTQYF
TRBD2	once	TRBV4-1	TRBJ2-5	TGCGCCAGCAGCCAACTAGCGGGAGGTGAGACCCAGTACTTC	CASSQLAGGETQYF
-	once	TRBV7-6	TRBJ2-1	TGTGCCAGCAGCTTGACAGGACCACCCCCAGGCAATGAGCAGTTCTTC	CASSLTGPPPGNEQFF
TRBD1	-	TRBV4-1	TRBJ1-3	TGCGCCAGCAGCCAGACAGGGGTCCTGATCGGAAACACCATATATTTT	CASSQTGVLIGNTIYF
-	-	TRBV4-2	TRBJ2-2	TGTGCCAGCAGCCAGCTAGATAGAGACACCGGGGAGCTGTTTTTT	CASSQLDRDTGELFF
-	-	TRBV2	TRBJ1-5	TGTGCCAGCAATCCTAACCGGAACAGGCAGCCCCAGCATTTT	CASNPNRNRQPQHF
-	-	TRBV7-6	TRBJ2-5	TGTGCCAGCAGCCGAAGTCGACTGGAGACCCAGTACTTC	CASSRSRLETQYF
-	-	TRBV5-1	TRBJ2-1	TGCGCCAGCAGCTTCTTGAGCTCCTACAATGAGCAGTTCTTC	CASSFLSSYNEQFF
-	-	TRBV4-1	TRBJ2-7	TGCGCCAGCAGCCAAGATGGGGGGATCAGCTACGAGCAGTACTTC	CASSQDGGISYEQYF
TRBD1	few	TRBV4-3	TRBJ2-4	TGCGCCAGCAGCCAAGGGACAGGGGGAAACATTCAGTACTTC	CASSQGTGGNIQYF
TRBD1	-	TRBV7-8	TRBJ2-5	TGTGCCAACACACCCGGACAGGGTGGAGAGACCCAGTACTTC	CANTPGQGGETQYF
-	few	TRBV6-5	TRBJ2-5	TGTGCCAGCAGCTATGGCAACGAGCACGAGACCCAGTACTTC	CASSYGNEHETQYF
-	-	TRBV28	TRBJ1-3	TGTGCCAGCAGTTTAGTTGGGGGCGCGGGAAACACCATATATTTT	CASSLVGGAGNTIYF
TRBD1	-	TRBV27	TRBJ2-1	TGTGCCAGCATCGACAGGGGGACGTACAATGAGCAGTTCTTC	CASIDRGTYNEQFF
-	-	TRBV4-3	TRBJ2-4	TGCGCCAGGTACAGGGTACCTGACATTCAGTACTTC	CARYRVPDIQYF
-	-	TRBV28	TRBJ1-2	TGTGCCAGCAGTTCTGATGAGGGATGGGGCTATGGCTACACCTTC	CASSSDEGWGYGYTF
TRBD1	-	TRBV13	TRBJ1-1	TGTGCCAGCAGCTTGGGACAGCTTGAAGCTTTCTTT	CASSLGQLEAFF
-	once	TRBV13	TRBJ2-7	TGTGCCAGCAGCTTAGGCCTCACCTACGAGCAGTACTTC	CASSLGLTYEQYF
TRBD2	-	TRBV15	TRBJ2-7	TGTGCCACCAGCGTAATTGCCGGGACGGGAGGTTACGAGCAGTACTTC	CATSVIAGTGGYEQYF
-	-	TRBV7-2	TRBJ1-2	TGTGCCAGCAGCTTAGAAGGCGTGAACGGTTACGGCTACACCTTC	CASSLEGVNGYGYTF
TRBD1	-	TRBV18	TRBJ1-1	TGTGCCAGCTCAATCCAGGGGGCCGGAATGAACACTGAAGCTTTCTTT	CASSIQGAGMNTEAFF
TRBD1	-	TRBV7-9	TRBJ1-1	TGTGCCAGCAGCACGACAGGGGGCTACACTGAAGCTTTCTTT	CASSTTGGYTEAFF
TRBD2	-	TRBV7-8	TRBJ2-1	TGTGCCAGCACCCTCTCGGGGGGGCACAATGAGCAGTTCTTC	CASTLSGGHNEQFF
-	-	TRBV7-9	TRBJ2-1	TGTGCCAGCAGGCCGCCCCGCAATGAGCAGTTCTTC	CASRPPRNEQFF
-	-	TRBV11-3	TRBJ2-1	TGTGCCAGCAGCTTATCGGTACCGGGACGGACCGACAATGAGCAGTTCTTC	CASSLSVPGRTDNEQFF
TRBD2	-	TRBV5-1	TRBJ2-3	TGCGCCAGCACCCCGGGACTAGCGGGAAATACGCAGTATTTT	CASTPGLAGNTQYF
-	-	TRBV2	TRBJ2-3	TGTGCCAGCAGTGCCCCTAGCGCATTCACAGATACGCAGTATTTT	CASSAPSAFTDTQYF
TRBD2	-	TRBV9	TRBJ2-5	TGTGCCAGCAGCGGTGCGGGGGGCTTGGAGACCCAGTACTTC	CASSGAGGLETQYF
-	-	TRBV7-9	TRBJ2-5	TGTGCCAGCAGCTTAGGCCCGGAGAGCCAAGAGACCCAGTACTTC	CASSLGPESQETQYF
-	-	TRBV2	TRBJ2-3	TGTGCCAGCAGAGGGGGGGTAGATACGCAGTATTTT	CASRGGVDTQYF
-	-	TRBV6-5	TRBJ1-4	TGTGCCAGCAGTCCACAGGGAGTCGGGGAAAAACTGTTTTTT	CASSPQGVGEKLFF
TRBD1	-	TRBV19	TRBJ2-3	TGTGCCAGTAGTACAGGGACAGTAGGCACAGATACGCAGTATTTT	CASSTGTVGTDTQYF
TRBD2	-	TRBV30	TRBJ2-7	TGTGCCTGGAGTGTAGGGCTAGCGGGGTACGAGCAGTACTTC	CAWSVGLAGYEQYF
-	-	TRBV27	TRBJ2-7	TGTGCCAGCAGTTTAGGGGGGTACGAGCAGTACTTC	CASSLGGYEQYF
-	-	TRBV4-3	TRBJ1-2	TGCGCCAGCAGCCAAGATTGGCAAGAGGATGGCTACACCTTC	CASSQDWQEDGYTF
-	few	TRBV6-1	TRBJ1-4	TGTGCCAGCAGAGAGACGGTAAATGAAAAACTGTTTTTT	CASRETVNEKLFF
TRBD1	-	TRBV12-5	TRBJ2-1	TGTGCTAGTGGCTACGGACAGGGGATTAGGAATGAGCAGTTCTTC	CASGYGQGIRNEQFF
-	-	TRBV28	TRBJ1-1	TGTGCCAGCAGCTCTAGGTCGAACACTGAAGCTTTCTTT	CASSSRSNTEAFF
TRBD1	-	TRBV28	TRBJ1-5	TGTGCCAGCAGTTTAAATGCAGGGGGGTATCAGCCCCAGCATTTT	CASSLNAGGYQPQHF
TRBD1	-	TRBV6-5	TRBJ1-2	TGTGCCAGCAGTTACTTTCAGGGGCCAGGGGGCGGCTACACCTTC	CASSYFQGPGGGYTF
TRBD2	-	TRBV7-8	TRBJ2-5	TGTGCCAGCAGCTTAGACGCAGCGGGGGGGCAAGAGACCCAGTACTTC	CASSLDAAGGQETQYF
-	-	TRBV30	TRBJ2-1	TGTGCCTGGAGGGATAAGATGGGGGGCTATGAGCAGTTCTTC	CAWRDKMGGYEQFF
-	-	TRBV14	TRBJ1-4	TGTGCCAGCAGCCAGTGGGGCCAGGGGGAAAAACTGTTTTTT	CASSQWGQGEKLFF